This entry lists 29 T cell receptor beta chains sequenced from one sample in a study of T cell repertoires in cytomegalovirus infection. TCRdb reprocessed the reads with MiXCR, giving one entry per CDR3 protein. The table lists 480,000 or so distinct CDR3 sequences, about 11% of them singletons. Sequencing was done on a sample of PBMCs. All receptors derive from a human donor in good health (CMV status not recorded). Some clones in this sample may be carry-over from other donors' samples.

The chain uses TRBV20-1 and TRBJ2-1, with no clear D. The germline gives CDR1 DFQATT, CDR2 SNEGSKA (reference sequence). This CDR3 is built from 12 residues. The germline V and J ends were trimmed by 6 bases and 5 bases, with 11 bases remaining between them. CDR3 coding DNA: TGCAGTGCCATTGACTGGAACAATGAGCAGTTCTTC. It is translated as CSAIDWNNEQFF.

This clonotype was counted only a few times. J is TRBJ1-1 and V is TRBV19; D unresolved. Trimming cost V 1 base and J 1 base, with 16 bases left between them. This CDR3 is 17 amino acids long. Per the germline V gene, CDR1 is LNHDA and CDR2 is SQIVND (reference sequence). The CDR3, as DNA: TGTGCCAGTAGTATAGCCGGCCTCTCGATATCGAACACTGAAGCTTTCTTT. It is translated as CASSIAGLSISNTEAFF.

This clonotype came up many times. The rearrangement links TRBV9 to TRBJ1-1; 9 bases are a match to TRBD1. The CDR3 contains 14 residues. Germline V gene lookup returns CDR1 SGDLS and CDR2 YYNGEE. Trimming cost V 0 bases and J 5 bases; bases outside gene matches: 2. The CDR3 region is CASSVGDRGTEAFF. The CDR3 nucleotides read TGTGCCAGCAGCGTAGGAGACAGGGGGACTGAAGCTTTCTTT.

This clonotype came up many times. The V call is TRBV2, the J call TRBJ1-2; D ambiguous. CDR3 length: 14 amino acids. Germline CDR1 reads SNHLY; CDR2 reads FYNNEI. V was cut by 1 base and J by 1 base, with 7 bases left in between. The CDR3 sequence: CASSEEGDNYGYTF. The CDR3 DNA follows: TGTGCCAGCAGTGAAGAAGGAGATAACTATGGCTACACCTTC.

This clonotype was detected only a few times. V gene TRBV7-3 combines with J gene TRBJ1-2; tentatively, D is TRBD1 (5 bases). V lost 5 bases and J lost 8, with 15 bases in between. Germline loops: CDR1 SGHTA, CDR2 FQGTGA. This CDR3 is 13 amino acids long. CDR3 region: CASSKGWGEGYTF. CDR3 DNA: TGTGCCAGCAGCAAGGGGTGGGGGGAAGGCTACACCTTC.

This clonotype has a handful of counts. The chain employs TRBV2 and TRBJ1-6, with D possibly TRBD1 on 6 matching bases. Trimming pared 7 bases from V and 9 bases from J, leaving 13 bases between. Looked up from germline, CDR1 is SNHLY and CDR2 is FYNNEI. The CDR3 has 13 residues. CDR3 region: CASIGQLPSPLHF. The CDR3 region has the DNA TGTGCCAGCATAGGACAGTTACCTTCACCCCTCCACTTT.

In its sample, this clonotype was seen many times. The J gene is TRBJ2-7, the V gene TRBV28, with TRBD2 matching over 7 bases. Losses at the gene ends were 9 bases for V and 4 bases for J; bases not matched to a gene: 18. Germline V gives CDR1 MDHEN, CDR2 SYDVKM. The CDR3 runs to 16 residues. In DNA form, the CDR3 reads TGTGCCAGTGAGGGAGGGGCGCTAGAGACAGAATACGAGCAGTACTTC. Its translation: CASEGGALETEYEQYF. The full variable domain, its missing parts supplied by reference TRBV28 and TRBJ2-7, is DVKVTQSSRYLVKRTGEKVFLECVQDMDHENMFWYRQDPGLGLRLIYFSYDVKMKEKGDIPEGYSVSREKKERFSLILESASTNQTSMYLCASEGGALETEYEQYFGPGTRLTVT.

The sample holds many counts of this clonotype. The chain couples TRBV6-1 to TRBJ2-2; possibly TRBD1 for D (6 bases). The CDR3 totals 15 residues. V was trimmed by 7 bases and J by 4 bases, leaving 16 bases between them. The germline CDR1 and CDR2 sequences are MNHNS and SASEGT. This CDR3 reads CASTYRVLVTGELFF. The CDR3 region has the DNA TGTGCCAGCACGTACAGGGTACTGGTCACCGGGGAGCTGTTTTTT.

This clonotype has ten or more counts. The genes are TRBV7-3 and TRBJ2-7; TRBD1 agrees at 10 bases. The CDR3 loop spans 14 amino acids. Losses at the gene ends were 5 bases for V and 5 bases for J; bases not matched to a gene: 6. The germline gives CDR1 SGHTA, CDR2 FQGTGA. CDR3 bases: TGTGCCAGCAGCCCCGGGACAGGGGACAACGAGCAGTACTTC. Encoded protein: CASSPGTGDNEQYF.

The table lists this clonotype with many counts. V is TRBV24-1 and J is TRBJ2-3, with D possibly being TRBD1 or TRBD2 (5 bases each). The CDR3 has 18 residues. The V and J ends lost 9 bases and 2 bases respectively, with 26 bases between them. Germline CDR1 KGHDR, CDR2 SFDVKD. The CDR3, as DNA: TGTGCCACCGAAGGGCCCCGCTCCGGGACGATCTTCACAGATACGCAGTATTTT. It specifies CATEGPRSGTIFTDTQYF.

This clonotype has at least ten counts. This chain links TRBV7-2 with TRBJ2-1; the D is unclear. V lost 4 bases, J lost 0 bases, and 10 bases lay in between. CDR3 length equals 15 residues. Germline values: CDR1 SGHTA, CDR2 FQGNSA. The DNA for the CDR3 is TGTGCCAGCAGCTCGACCGCGAGCTCCTACAATGAGCAGTTCTTC. Residues: CASSSTASSYNEQFF.

At least ten counts were recorded for this clonotype. One junction end disagrees with the germline gene, perhaps due to a read error. The CDR3 spells CASRYGTGETQYF. Here the CDR3 DNA reads TGTGCTAGCAGATATGGGACAGGAGAGACCCAGTACTTC. V usage is TRBV7-7 and J usage is TRBJ2-5; 8 bases match TRBD1. CDR1 SSHAT and CDR2 FNYEAQ come from the germline V gene (reference sequence). This CDR3 is built from 13 residues.

This clonotype was detected many times. The rearrangement uses TRBV29-1 and TRBJ1-6; maybe TRBD1 (5 bases). The germline gives CDR1 SQVTM, CDR2 ANQGSEA. Trimming pared 5 bases from V and 14 bases from J, leaving 16 bases between. This CDR3 has 12 residues. The CDR3 DNA follows: TGCAGCGTTCGGGACCACATTGAGTCCCTCCACTTT. The encoded protein is CSVRDHIESLHF.

The gene calls are TRBV3-1 and TRBJ1-3, with D unresolved. The length of the CDR3 is 15 residues. Deletions cut 0 bases from V and 0 bases from J, with 6 bases between. CDR1 and CDR2 (germline): LGHDT, YNNKEL (reference sequence). CDR3 region: CASSQESYSGNTIYF. The CDR3 DNA is TGTGCCAGCAGCCAAGAGTCTTACTCTGGAAACACCATATATTTT.

This clonotype has at least ten counts. V and J are TRBV28 and TRBJ2-7, with 8 positions matching TRBD2. Germline assignment: CDR1 MDHEN and CDR2 SYDVKM. Losses at the gene ends were 1 base for V and 6 bases for J; bases not matched to a gene: 5. The CDR3 has 14 amino acids. The CDR3 DNA reads TGTGCCAGCAGTTTATTTAGCGGGGTCGGCGAGCAGTACTTC. It specifies CASSLFSGVGEQYF.

At least ten counts were recorded for this clonotype. The chain has TRBV11-2 and TRBJ2-1; TRBD2 is a possible D gene (7 bases). Trimming stripped 5 bases from V and 4 bases from J, with 15 bases between. The CDR3 loop spans 15 amino acids. Germline CDR1 reads SGHAT; CDR2 reads FQNNGV. The CDR3 DNA sequence: TGTGCCAGCAGCCCAGCCGGGGGGCGGTACAATGAGCAGTTCTTC. This gives the protein CASSPAGGRYNEQFF. Supplemented by reference TRBV11-2 and TRBJ2-1, the full variable domain reads EAGVAQSPRYKIIEKRQSVAFWCNPISGHATLYWYQQILGQGPKLLIQFQNNGVVDDSQLPKDRFSAERLKGVDSTLKIQPAKLEDSAVYLCASSPAGGRYNEQFFGPGTRLTVL.

This clonotype was seen only a few times. The CDR3 DNA reads TGTGCCAGCAAGGGACACATAACCCAAGAGACCCAGTACTTC. This translates into CASKGHITQETQYF. The chain links TRBV2 to TRBJ2-5; tentatively, D is TRBD1 (6 bases). V lost 7 bases, J lost 1 base, and 13 bases lay in between. From germline, CDR1 is SNHLY and CDR2 FYNNEI. CDR3 length equals 14 residues.

V and J are TRBV6-5 and TRBJ2-5; the match to TRBD1 covers 7 bases. Germline V gives CDR1 MNHEY, CDR2 SVGAGI. V was pared by 8 bases and J by 1 base, with 13 bases of the junction left unmatched. The CDR3 has 16 residues. The CDR3 region has the DNA TGTGCCAGCGCCACTTCCTACCGGGACAGCCAAGAGACCCAGTACTTC. This translates into CASATSYRDSQETQYF.

J is TRBJ2-2 and V is TRBV2, with 8 bases lining up with TRBD1. V lost 4 bases, J lost 6 bases, and 4 bases stayed unmatched. Germline assignment: CDR1 SNHLY and CDR2 FYNNEI. This CDR3 spans 14 amino acids. CDR3 in DNA: TGTGCCAGCAGTGGGACAGGGTTAGCCGGGGAGCTGTTTTTT. As protein: CASSGTGLAGELFF.

CDR3 protein: CASSRPGQRYQETQYF. As DNA, the CDR3 is TGTGCCAGCAGCCGTCCGGGACAGAGGTACCAAGAGACCCAGTACTTC. This chain links TRBV14 with TRBJ2-5; 7 nucleotides line up with TRBD1. The CDR3 covers 16 residues. The V segment lost 4 bases and the J segment 0 bases; nucleotides outside the gene matches: 8. Germline V gene sequence: CDR1 SGHDN, CDR2 FVKESK. The complete variable domain, with remaining parts taken from reference TRBV14 and TRBJ2-5, reads EAGVTQFPSHSVIEKGQTVTLRCDPISGHDNLYWYRRVMGKEIKFLLHFVKESKQDESGMPNNRFLAERTGGTYSTLKVQPAELEDSGVYFCASSRPGQRYQETQYFGPGTRLLVL.

A remark on this clonotype: A much larger clone differs from this one at a single base, so this may be a read error. This chain connects TRBV12-3 or TRBV12-4 to TRBJ2-7, with a weak D call TRBD1 (6 bases). This CDR3 is 13 amino acids long. V lost 8 bases to trimming and J lost 3 bases, with 14 bases between them. The CDR3 DNA reads TGTGCCAGCGGCACCGGGACATACTACGAGCAGTACTTC. Its protein product is CASGTGTYYEQYF.

This clonotype is judged medium-sized (0.01 to 0.1%). The chain joins TRBV7-2 to TRBJ1-1; D not certain. This CDR3 region has 13 residues. Trimming took off 7 bases at V and 2 bases at J, with 11 bases between the two ends. Germline V gene data show CDR1 as SGHTA and CDR2 as FQGNSA. CDR3: CASTTRGNTEAFF. CDR3 in DNA: TGTGCCAGCACCACCCGGGGTAACACTGAAGCTTTCTTT. Full variable domain (missing parts from reference TRBV7-2 and TRBJ1-1): GAGVSQSPSNKVTEKGKDVELRCDPISGHTALYWYRQSLGQGLEFLIYFQGNSAPDKSGLPSDRFSAERTGGSVSTLTIQRTQQEDSAVYLCASTTRGNTEAFFGQGTRLTVV.

The table lists this clonotype with many counts. The chain recombines TRBV10-3 with TRBJ2-1; D may correspond to TRBD1 or TRBD2 (5 bases each). The ends were cut back, 4 bases at V and 0 bases at J, with 16 bases in the middle. The length of the CDR3 is 17 residues. The germline V gene has CDR1 ENHRY and CDR2 SYGVKD. Here the CDR3 reads CAISGTGRRSSYNEQFF. DNA of the CDR3: TGTGCCATCAGTGGAACAGGAAGGAGGAGCTCCTACAATGAGCAGTTCTTC.

This clonotype was seen a few times. V gene TRBV3-1 combines with J gene TRBJ2-7, with TRBD1 matching 11 bases. The germline V gene has CDR1 LGHDT and CDR2 YNNKEL (reference sequence). The trim removed 2 bases at V and 0 bases at J, leaving 6 bases unmatched. CDR3 size: 17 residues. Here the CDR3 DNA reads TGTGCCAGCAGCCAACCCGGGGGGACAGGGGGCTCCTACGAGCAGTACTTC. Amino acid sequence: CASSQPGGTGGSYEQYF.

In this sample, this clonotype turned up many times. In nucleotides, the CDR3 is TGTGCCAGTAGTATAGGGGCAGTTAGCAATCAGCCCCAGCATTTT. Protein product: CASSIGAVSNQPQHF. The rearrangement uses TRBV19 and TRBJ1-5; D is undetermined. The V and J ends lost 1 base and 0 bases respectively, with 7 bases between them. The CDR3 loop spans 15 amino acids. CDR1 and CDR2 (germline): LNHDA, SQIVND (reference sequence).

The sample holds many counts of this clonotype. The junction does not match germline at one end; this may be a read error. J is TRBJ2-3 and V is TRBV12-3 or TRBV12-4; the D gene is possibly TRBD1 (6 bases). The CDR3 extends over 15 amino acids. The CDR3 is CASTERGSRTDTQYF. The CDR3 nucleotides are TGTGCTAGCACTGAAAGGGGGAGTAGGACAGATACGCAGTATTTT.

Comments on this clonotype: Possible read error: a much larger clone is one base away. V and J are TRBV12-3 or TRBV12-4 and TRBJ1-5, with D uncertain. CDR3 size: 12 residues. CDR3 DNA sequence: TGTGCCAGCGGTTTAGCGGCCCGGCCCCAGCATTTT. Protein product: CASGLAARPQHF.

The V and J genes are TRBV19 and TRBJ2-1; 13 bases align to TRBD2. Germline V gene lookup returns CDR1 LNHDA and CDR2 SQIVND (reference sequence). CDR3 length equals 16 residues. Trimming cost V 5 bases and J 7 bases; bases outside gene matches: 8. The CDR3 coding sequence is TGTGCCAGTAGTCTCCGACTAGCGGGAGGTCTAAATGAGCAGTTCTTC. It specifies CASSLRLAGGLNEQFF.

On this clonotype: This may be a read error, as it is one base from a much larger clone. The rearrangement links TRBV10-3 to TRBJ2-1; 10 nucleotides match TRBD2. The CDR3 extends over 14 amino acids. Germline trimming cut 9 bases from V and 3 bases from J; bases unmatched to any gene: 5. Germline assignment: CDR1 ENHRY and CDR2 SYGVKD. CDR3 sequence reads: CAMRSSGGYNEQFF. CDR3 nucleotides: TGTGCCATGCGCTCTAGCGGGGGCTACAATGAGCAGTTCTTC.